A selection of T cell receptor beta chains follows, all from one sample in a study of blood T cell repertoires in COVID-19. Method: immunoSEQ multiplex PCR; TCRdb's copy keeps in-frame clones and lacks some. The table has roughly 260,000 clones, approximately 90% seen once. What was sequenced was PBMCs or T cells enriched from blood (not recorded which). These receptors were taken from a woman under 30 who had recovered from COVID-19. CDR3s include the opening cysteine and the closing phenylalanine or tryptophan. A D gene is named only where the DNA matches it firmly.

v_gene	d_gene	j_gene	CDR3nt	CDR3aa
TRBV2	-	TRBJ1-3	TGTGCCAGCAGTGATAGGGGACTCCCTTCGGAGGGAAACACCATATATTTT	CASSDRGLPSEGNTIYF
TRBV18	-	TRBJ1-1	TGTGCCAGCTCACCCGAACAGGGCACGGGGACTGAAGCTTTCTTT	CASSPEQGTGTEAFF
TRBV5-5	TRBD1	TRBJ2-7	TGTGCCAGCAGCCTACCTCCCGGGACAGCCTACGAGCAGTACTTC	CASSLPPGTAYEQYF
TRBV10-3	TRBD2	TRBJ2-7	TGTGCCATCAGTCCCACTAGCGGACGAACCCACTACGAGCAGTACTTC	CAISPTSGRTHYEQYF
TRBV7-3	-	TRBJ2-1	TGTGCCAGCAGCTTATCGGTGACTAATGAGCAGTTCTTC	CASSLSVTNEQFF
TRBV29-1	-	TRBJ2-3	TGCAGCGTTGTCAGGGGTACGCAGTATTTT	CSVVRGTQYF
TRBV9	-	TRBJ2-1	TGTGCCAGCAGCGTAGTCGGAGCGGGCCTCACCTACAATGAGCAGTTCTTC	CASSVVGAGLTYNEQFF
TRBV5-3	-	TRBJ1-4	TGTGCCAGACCACAGATTGATAATGAAAAACTGTTTTTT	CARPQIDNEKLFF
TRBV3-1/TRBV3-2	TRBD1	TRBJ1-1	TGTGCCAGCAGCCAAGTCGGGACAGGGGCAGCTTTCTTT	CASSQVGTGAAFF
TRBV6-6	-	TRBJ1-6	TGTGCCAGCAGTATTGACAGACCTTCCTATAATTCACCCCTCCACTTT	CASSIDRPSYNSPLHF
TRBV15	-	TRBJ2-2	TGTGCCACCAGCAGAGATTTCGGGGGTCTCTCCGGGGAGCTGTTTTTT	CATSRDFGGLSGELFF
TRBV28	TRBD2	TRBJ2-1	TGTGCCAGCAGTTTCTTTGATAGGACTAGCGGGAGGGGGCATGAGCAGTTCTTC	CASSFFDRTSGRGHEQFF